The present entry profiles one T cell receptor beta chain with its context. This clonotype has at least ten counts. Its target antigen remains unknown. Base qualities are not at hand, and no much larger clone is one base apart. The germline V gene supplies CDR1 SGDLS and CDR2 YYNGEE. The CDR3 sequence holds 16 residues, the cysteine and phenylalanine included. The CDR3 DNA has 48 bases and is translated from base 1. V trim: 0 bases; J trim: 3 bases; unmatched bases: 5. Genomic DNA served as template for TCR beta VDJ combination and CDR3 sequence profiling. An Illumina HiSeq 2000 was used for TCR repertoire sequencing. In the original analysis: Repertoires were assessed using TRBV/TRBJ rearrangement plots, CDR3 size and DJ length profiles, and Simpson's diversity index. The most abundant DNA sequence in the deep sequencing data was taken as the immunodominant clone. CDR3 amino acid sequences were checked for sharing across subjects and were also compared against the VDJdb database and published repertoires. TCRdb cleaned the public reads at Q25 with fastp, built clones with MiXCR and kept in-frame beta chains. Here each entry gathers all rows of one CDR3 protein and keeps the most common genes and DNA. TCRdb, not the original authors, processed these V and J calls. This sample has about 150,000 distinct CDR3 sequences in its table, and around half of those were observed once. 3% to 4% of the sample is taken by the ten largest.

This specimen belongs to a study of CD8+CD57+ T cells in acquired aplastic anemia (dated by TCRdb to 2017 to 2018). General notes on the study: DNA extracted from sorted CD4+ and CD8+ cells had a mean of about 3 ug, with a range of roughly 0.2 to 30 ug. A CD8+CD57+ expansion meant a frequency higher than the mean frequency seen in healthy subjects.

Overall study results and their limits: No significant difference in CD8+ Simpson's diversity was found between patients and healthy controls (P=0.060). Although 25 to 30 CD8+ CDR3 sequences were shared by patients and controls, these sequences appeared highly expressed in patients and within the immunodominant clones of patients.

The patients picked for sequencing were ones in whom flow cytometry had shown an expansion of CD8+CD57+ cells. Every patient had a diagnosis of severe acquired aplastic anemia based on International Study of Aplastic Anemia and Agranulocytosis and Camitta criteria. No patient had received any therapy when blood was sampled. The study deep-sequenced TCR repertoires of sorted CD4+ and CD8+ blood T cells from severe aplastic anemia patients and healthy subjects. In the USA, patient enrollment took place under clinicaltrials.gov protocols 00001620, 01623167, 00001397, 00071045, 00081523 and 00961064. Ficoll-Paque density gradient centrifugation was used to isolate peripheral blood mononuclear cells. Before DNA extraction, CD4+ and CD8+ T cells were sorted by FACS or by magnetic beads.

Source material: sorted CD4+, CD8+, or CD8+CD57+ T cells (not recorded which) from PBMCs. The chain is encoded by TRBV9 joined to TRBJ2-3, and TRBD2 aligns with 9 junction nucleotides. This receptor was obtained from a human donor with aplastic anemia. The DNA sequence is TGTGCCAGCAGCGTAGTTGCGGGGGGGCATACAGATACGCAGTATTTT. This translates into CASSVVAGGHTDTQYF.